This T cell receptor (beta chain) was observed in a study of blood T cell repertoires in COVID-19. Study-wide background: COVID-19 samples, acute and convalescent, were from the United States, Italy and Spain. PBMCs, B-cell-depleted T cells, or T cells provided the cDNA or gDNA that made up the material.

Only in-frame clones appear in the TCRdb table, and some are missing; sequencing was by immunoSEQ multiplex PCR. The sample consists of approximately 140,000 clones, roughly 90% of them appearing once. The CDR3 has 11 residues. Trimming took off 5 bases at V and 2 bases at J, with 3 bases between the two ends. The participants were between about 18 and 90 years old and came from about two dozen US areas. Participant-reported clinical history was the basis for cohort assignment. Sequenced material: PBMCs or T cells enriched from blood (not recorded which). The genes are TRBV12-3 or TRBV12-4 and TRBJ2-5; D gene unclear. This receptor was taken from a woman aged 25 to 45 with acute COVID-19. The CDR3 protein is CASSLQETQYF. CDR3 DNA sequence: TGTGCCAGCAGTCTACAAGAGACCCAGTACTTC.